This TCR beta chain was recorded in a study of human T cells and chemical hapten exposure. This clonotype occurred many times. Time point: pre-sensitization, week 0. The treatment: therapeutic diphenylcyclopropenone sensitization with weekly scalp DPC. Ahead of applying each patch test, blood was sampled. Germline trimming cut 7 bases from V and 1 base from J; bases unmatched to any gene: 11. CDR1 SGHTA and CDR2 FQGNSA come from the germline V gene. The CDR3 extends over 16 amino acids. Authors' analysis steps: TCR counts had a median of 95,638 per sample and spanned 23,224 to 690,600. TCRdb re-called the RACE reads with MiXCR, one entry per CDR3 protein. The V and J calls shown here were made by TCRdb, not taken from the authors' results. Of 300,000 to 400,000 distinct CDR3 sequences listed, approximately 5.1% are singletons.

Source: whole blood, taken in connection with sensitization to the hapten diphenylcyclopropenone (DPC). The chain carries TRBV7-2 and TRBJ2-3; TRBD1 aligns across 7 bases. The clonotype comes from a woman aged 45-65 years with alopecia areata. Some clones in this sample may be carry-over from other donors' samples. CDR3 coding DNA: TGTGCCAGCACTTCGGCTCACAGGGGAGGCACAGATACGCAGTATTTT. Translated, it gives CASTSAHRGGTDTQYF.